This TCR beta chain came from a study of T cell responses to AZD1222 COVID-19 vaccine. Germline V gene lookup returns CDR1 LGHDT and CDR2 YNNKEL (reference sequence). The CDR3 length is 12 residues. Unmatched junction bases numbered 3, after V lost 3 bases and J lost 8 bases. This table comes from immunoSEQ multiplex PCR, and its TCRdb copy is limited to in-frame clones, with some not included. Of more than 120,000 clones listed, under 90% are singletons. Findings of the study overall: Unmutated regions of variants are reportedly targeted by nearly half of spike-specific TCRs. Receipt of two AZD1222 doses was followed by a rise in Spike-specific TCR breadth and depth. Clonal diversity may have been underestimated in mostly white British donors. Repertoire sampling occurred only after the peak T cell response.

To note about this clone: The antigen is unknown.

This clonotype was obtained from an adult who received the AZD1222 COVID-19 vaccine. Sequencing used peripheral blood, obtained 28 days after the second AZD1222 dose. V is TRBV3-1 (or the pseudogene TRBV3-2) and J is TRBJ1-2; 7 positions match TRBD1. As DNA, the CDR3 is TGTGCCAGCAGCCAGAGACAGGGAGGCTACACCTTC. Translating it yields CASSQRQGGYTF.